The 22 T cell receptor beta chains below were found in one sample sequenced in a study of monozygotic twins with inflammatory bowel disease. TCRdb reanalyzed the 5' RACE reads, giving one entry per CDR3 protein sequence and no DNA. This repertoire comprises 300,000 to 400,000 distinct CDR3 sequences; its ten largest clones make up 2% to 2.5%. Sequencing input: blood. The receptors here all came from a human donor with ulcerative colitis or Crohn's disease, or a healthy co-twin of an affected twin (not recorded which).

The chain is built from TRBV12-3 or TRBV12-4 and TRBJ2-2; TCRdb indicates TRBD1, and absent DNA this call remains unverified. CDR3 length: 15 amino acids. CDR3: CASRTDRGLGGELFF.

The chain joins TRBV5-1 to TRBJ2-2. In germline, CDR1 is SGHRS, CDR2 YFSETQ. This CDR3 comprises 16 residues. CDR3 loop: CASSLAGPITTGELFF.

The rearrangement links TRBV18 to TRBJ2-3. Germline V CDR1 and CDR2: KGHSH, LQKENI. The CDR3 loop spans 14 amino acids. CDR3 residues: CASSPPSGGSTQYF.

This sequence joins TRBV11-2 and TRBJ1-1. CDR1 and CDR2 from the germline V gene are SGHAT and FQNNGV. This CDR3 region has 12 residues. The CDR3 loop reads CASSFYSTEAFF.

The CDR3 is CAIREQGGRAYGYTF. The chain has TRBV10-3 and TRBJ1-2; TCRdb's D gene call, TRBD1, goes unchecked for lack of DNA. CDR3 length: 15 residues. CDR1 ENHRY and CDR2 SYGVKD come from the germline V gene.

The chain couples TRBV20-1 to TRBJ2-1; TCRdb's D call, TRBD2, is unchecked because there is no DNA. In germline, CDR1 is DFQATT, CDR2 SNEGSKA (reference sequence). The length of the CDR3 is 15 residues. CDR3 loop: CSATSSGRSYNEQFF.

The chain combines TRBV7-9 with TRBJ2-7; TCRdb gives TRBD2 as the D gene, but with no DNA this cannot be confirmed. Germline assignment: CDR1 SEHNR and CDR2 FQNEAQ (reference sequence). The CDR3 has 16 residues. The CDR3 reads CASSPNPGRVDYEQYF.

The chain recombines TRBV27 with TRBJ1-1. The germline gives CDR1 MNHEY, CDR2 SMNVEV (reference sequence). The CDR3 has 13 residues. The CDR3 protein is CASSWDRNTEAFF.

The rearrangement joins TRBV4-1 to TRBJ1-2. The CDR3 has 16 amino acids. Germline V lookup: CDR1 MGHRA, CDR2 YSYEKL. This CDR3 is CASSQSRLKGNYGYTF.

The V call is TRBV20-1, the J call TRBJ2-3. CDR3 length: 14 residues. CDR1 and CDR2 (germline): DFQATT, SNEGSKA (reference sequence). CDR3: CSARDLSPTDTQYF.

The J gene is TRBJ1-4, the V gene TRBV5-1; TCRdb's D gene call, TRBD1, goes unchecked for lack of DNA. The CDR3 totals 14 residues. Germline CDR1 and CDR2: SGHRS and YFSETQ. CDR3 in amino acids: CASSLRGQPEELFF.

The chain couples TRBV28 to TRBJ2-6. The CDR3 totals 15 residues. Germline CDR1 MDHEN, CDR2 SYDVKM. CDR3 in amino acids: CASSLKGSGANVLTF.

This sequence joins TRBV4-1 and TRBJ2-1; the TCRdb call, TRBD2, lacks DNA for checking. CDR1 and CDR2 (germline): MGHRA, YSYEKL. The CDR3 sequence is 15 residues long. The CDR3: CASSPHPSEYNEQFF.

The rearrangement joins TRBV6-1 to TRBJ2-5; with no DNA, the TCRdb D assignment of TRBD1 cannot be verified. Germline loops: CDR1 MNHNS, CDR2 SASEGT. The CDR3 length is 14 residues. Here the CDR3 reads CASTVSQGVETQYF.

This rearrangement joins TRBV6-1 to TRBJ2-1; TCRdb outputs TRBD2, but without DNA this stays unchecked. Germline V lookup: CDR1 MNHNS, CDR2 SASEGT. There are 15 residues in the CDR3. CDR3 sequence reads: CASRPGTSGSYEQFF.

The chain recombines TRBV6-5 with TRBJ1-2; TCRdb reports TRBD1, a call that lacks DNA to check it against. The germline V gene has CDR1 MNHEY and CDR2 SVGAGI. The CDR3 runs 13 residues. The CDR3 protein is CASTRTGLYGYTF.

The chain couples TRBV4-1 to TRBJ2-7; without DNA, the TCRdb call of TRBD1 cannot be checked. CDR3 size: 15 residues. Per germline, CDR1 MGHRA and CDR2 YSYEKL. CDR3 sequence: CASSRGQLGSYEQYF.

The V and J genes are TRBV15 and TRBJ2-3; TCRdb designates TRBD1, a call that cannot be tested without DNA. The germline V gene has CDR1 LNHNV and CDR2 YYDKDF (reference sequence). The CDR3 length is 15 residues. The CDR3 protein is CATSRDRGGTDTQYF.

The V call is TRBV7-9, the J call TRBJ1-4; there is no DNA to check the TCRdb D call of TRBD1. The CDR3 sequence is 15 residues long. The germline gives CDR1 SEHNR, CDR2 FQNEAQ (reference sequence). Here the CDR3 reads CASSSGGTGVEKLFF.

The chain couples TRBV20-1 to TRBJ2-1. Germline CDR1 reads DFQATT; CDR2 reads SNEGSKA (reference sequence). The CDR3 consists of 14 residues. CDR3 sequence: CSAGHRGSYNEQFF.

This rearrangement joins TRBV27 to TRBJ2-1; without DNA, the TCRdb call of TRBD2 cannot be checked. Germline values: CDR1 MNHEY, CDR2 SMNVEV (reference sequence). This CDR3 is built from 15 residues. CDR3 amino acids: CASSPRLAAPPREFF.

The chain employs TRBV5-1 and TRBJ2-7; the TCRdb D gene call, TRBD1, has no DNA to confirm it. Germline lookup yields CDR1 SGHRS and CDR2 YFSETQ. CDR3 length: 15 residues. CDR3 in amino acids: CASSFDTGSSYEQYF.